These T cell receptor beta chains were read from a single sample in a study of beta chain features in type 1 diabetes. The assay was immunoSEQ multiplex PCR, and TCRdb's table has in-frame clones only and misses some. The sample comprises over 650,000 clones, over 12% of which are singletons, and just under 0.04% rests with the top ten. The sequenced material came from naive CD4+ T cells from blood. Source of these receptors: a young man with type 1 diabetes. The CDR3 runs from the conserved cysteine through the conserved F or W. Each record gives: clone size, J gene, V gene, D gene, CDR3 protein, CDR3 DNA. The D gene is left open where the match is weak. The size of a clone is reported for some rows only, either as once, few or many, or as a class for expanded clones.

.,TRBJ1-1,TRBV4-3,.,CASSRESAGARGTEAFF,TGCGCCAGCAGCCGGGAGTCAGCTGGGGCCCGAGGCACTGAAGCTTTCTTT
.,TRBJ2-4,TRBV4-3,.,CASSPQTSGTGSMAKNIQYF,TGCGCCAGCAGCCCGCAGACTTCGGGGACTGGGAGTATGGCCAAAAACATTCAGTACTTC
few,TRBJ1-5,TRBV30,.,CAWGQDSNQPQHF,TGTGCCTGGGGCCAGGATAGCAATCAGCCCCAGCATTTT
once,TRBJ2-5,TRBV9,.,CASSVDWRETQYF,TGTGCCAGCAGCGTAGACTGGAGAGAGACCCAGTACTTC
.,TRBJ2-5,TRBV7-2,.,CASSLGYTGEKTQYF,TGTGCCAGCAGCTTAGGGTATACTGGGGAGAAGACCCAGTACTTC
.,TRBJ1-1,TRBV29-1,TRBD1,CSVFSSGGSTEAFF,TGCAGCGTTTTTTCGTCAGGGGGAAGCACTGAAGCTTTCTTT
few,TRBJ1-2,TRBV2,.,CASSDGIRGNNYGYTF,TGTGCCAGCAGTGATGGGATTAGGGGAAATAACTATGGCTACACCTTC
.,TRBJ2-1,TRBV9,TRBD1,CASSVEGGRGNEQFF,TGTGCCAGCAGCGTAGAAGGGGGCAGGGGCAATGAGCAGTTCTTC
few,TRBJ2-3,TRBV9,TRBD2,CASSSQGLGVADTQYF,TGTGCCAGCAGCTCACAGGGACTAGGAGTTGCAGATACGCAGTATTTT
.,TRBJ1-1,TRBV14,.,CASSQDPGTLYTEAFF,TGTGCCAGCAGCCAAGATCCCGGGACGCTGTACACTGAAGCTTTCTTT
few,TRBJ2-3,TRBV10-3,.,CAITQGSTDTQYF,TGTGCCATCACGCAGGGCAGCACAGATACGCAGTATTTT
few,TRBJ2-2,TRBV5-1,TRBD1,CASSWTGANTGELFF,TGCGCCAGCAGCTGGACAGGAGCGAACACCGGGGAGCTGTTTTTT
.,TRBJ2-1,TRBV7-9,TRBD1,CASSLAETGADNEQFF,TGTGCCAGCAGCTTAGCTGAGACAGGGGCCGACAATGAGCAGTTCTTC
.,TRBJ1-5,TRBV28,TRBD1,CASSPQGNQPQHF,TGTGCCAGCAGCCCACAGGGGAATCAGCCCCAGCATTTT
.,TRBJ2-1,TRBV20-1,.,CSASGPNEQFF,TGCAGTGCTAGCGGGCCTAATGAGCAGTTCTTC